These T cell receptor beta chains were read from a single sample in a study of T cells in Graves' hyperthyroidism and ophthalmopathy. TCRdb independently ran MiXCR on the multiplex PCR reads; one entry per CDR3 protein. The sample carries approximately 600,000 distinct CDR3 sequences, around 21% recorded once. Sequences were obtained from blood. Receptors were obtained from a man aged 25-45 years with Graves' ophthalmopathy. CDR3s leave out the opening cysteine and the closing phenylalanine or tryptophan. The D gene is left open where the match is weak.

V gene	D gene	CDR3 length	J gene	CDR3 protein
TRBV11-2	NA	17	TRBJ2-7	ASRGGGWLADLGSYEQY
TRBV24-1	NA	10	TRBJ2-3	ATRSYTDTQY
TRBV2	TRBD1	12	TRBJ1-1	ASSPDRLNTEAF
TRBV5-4	TRBD1	12	TRBJ2-5	ASSQDRFWETQY
TRBV9	TRBD2	13	TRBJ2-5	ASSAGLAVLETQY
TRBV20-1	NA	12	TRBJ1-5	SARAGVVSQPQH
TRBV7-9	NA	14	TRBJ2-3	ASVDRGGFSTDTQY
TRBV27	NA	14	TRBJ2-1	ASSLGLPGSYNEQF
TRBV18	NA	13	TRBJ2-7	ASSPSRAALYEQY
TRBV12-3/TRBV12-4	NA	12	TRBJ1-1	ASSGQTGNTEAF
TRBV6-5	NA	16	TRBJ2-1	ASSYSIRASDFSNEQF
TRBV10-3	TRBD1	14	TRBJ2-7	ASNYTGTASSYEQY
TRBV6-1	NA	12	TRBJ1-1	ASSEWAENTEAF
TRBV4-1	NA	11	TRBJ2-2	ASSPYITGELF
TRBV24-1	NA	12	TRBJ2-3	ATSDFQSTDTQY
TRBV6-2/TRBV6-3	NA	14	TRBJ1-5	ASSYRGGLSNQPQH
TRBV5-1	NA	12	TRBJ1-1	AGSLAPANTEAF
TRBV7-2	NA	11	TRBJ2-7	ASSRGIVGEQY
TRBV20-1	NA	12	TRBJ2-7	SARGAVEGYEQY
TRBV6-5	NA	11	TRBJ2-1	ASSYGAYNEQF
TRBV2	NA	10	TRBJ1-5	ASSEGPEPQH
TRBV10-3	NA	13	TRBJ1-5	AISESQRNNQPQH
TRBV11-2	TRBD2	15	TRBJ2-1	ASSPSSGLAGRSEQF
TRBV30	TRBD2	12	TRBJ2-7	AWSPLGLAGEQY
TRBV11-2	NA	12	TRBJ1-1	ASSPYFGDTEAF
TRBV20-1	NA	12	TRBJ1-6	SARGGGAVSPLH
TRBV20-1	NA	9	TRBJ2-7	SARVGGEQY
TRBV2	NA	11	TRBJ1-1	ASRETVNTEAF
TRBV5-1	NA	11	TRBJ1-2	ASSFGDNYGYT
TRBV3-1	NA	10	TRBJ1-2	ASSQVTGGYT
TRBV27	TRBD1	15	TRBJ1-6	ASSWDSPAEGNSPLH
TRBV6-5	TRBD2	14	TRBJ2-5	ASSYSPSGVEETQY
TRBV2	NA	13	TRBJ2-3	ASNVGGPSTDTQY
TRBV11-1	NA	13	TRBJ1-3	ASSFYRASGNTIY
TRBV3-1	NA	15	TRBJ2-6	ASSPGSGYRGANVLT
TRBV20-1	NA	11	TRBJ2-5	SRGGSRQETQY
TRBV28	NA	12	TRBJ2-5	ASSPGWYQETQY
TRBV5-1	TRBD1	12	TRBJ1-2	ASSSGTGGNGYT
TRBV20-1	TRBD2	12	TRBJ2-7	SAPISGRSDEQY
TRBV12-5	NA	13	TRBJ2-1	ASVQTDGFYNEQF
TRBV11-2	NA	9	TRBJ1-5	ASSFGETQH
TRBV20-1	TRBD1	10	TRBJ1-5	GTGTGNQPQH
TRBV5-1	TRBD2	12	TRBJ2-7	ASSLGGGSNEQY
TRBV28	NA	16	TRBJ1-3	ASSLVGFSNTGGNTIY
TRBV11-2	NA	14	TRBJ2-2	ASSLDAGSSTGELF
TRBV20-1	TRBD2	15	TRBJ2-5	SARDPRTSGLQETQY
TRBV7-9	TRBD2	13	TRBJ2-3	ASSLQTSPFGTQY
TRBV7-7	TRBD1	16	TRBJ1-5	ASSAGTGGEGGNQPQH
TRBV5-1	NA	13	TRBJ1-2	ASSPGDRGTYGYT
TRBV27	NA	12	TRBJ1-1	ASSPPTAPTEAF
TRBV20-1	TRBD1	13	TRBJ1-2	SARKPGQAREGYT
TRBV12-3/TRBV12-4	NA	14	TRBJ1-4	ASRAGQFATNEKLF
TRBV7-9	TRBD2	13	TRBJ2-5	ASSDGLAGQETQY
TRBV5-1	NA	15	TRBJ2-3	ASCKDGTSRSTDTQY
TRBV28	NA	13	TRBJ1-4	ASSGTGATNEKLF
TRBV27	TRBD1	13	TRBJ2-7	ASSQGTGGTYEQY
TRBV12-3/TRBV12-4	NA	12	TRBJ2-4	ASRKDRGRNIQY